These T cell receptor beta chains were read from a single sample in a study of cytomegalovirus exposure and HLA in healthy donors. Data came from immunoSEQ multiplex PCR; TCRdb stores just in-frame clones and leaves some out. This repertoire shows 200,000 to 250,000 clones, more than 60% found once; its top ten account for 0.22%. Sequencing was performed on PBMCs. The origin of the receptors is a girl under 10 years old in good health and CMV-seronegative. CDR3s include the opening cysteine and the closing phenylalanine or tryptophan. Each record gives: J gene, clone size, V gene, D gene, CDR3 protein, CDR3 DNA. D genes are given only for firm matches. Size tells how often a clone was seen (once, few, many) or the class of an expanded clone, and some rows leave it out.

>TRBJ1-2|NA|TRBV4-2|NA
CASSRGTSYGYTF
TGTGCCAGCAGTCGAGGGACTTCCTATGGCTACACCTTC
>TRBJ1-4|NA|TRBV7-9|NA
CASSSPVPGDEKLFF
TGTGCCAGCAGCTCTCCTGTACCCGGGGATGAAAAACTGTTTTTT
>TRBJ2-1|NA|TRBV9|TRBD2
CASSVVLAGGLSEQFF
TGTGCCAGCAGCGTAGTGCTAGCGGGGGGGCTGAGTGAGCAGTTCTTC
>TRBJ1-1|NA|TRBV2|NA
CASSLTTEAFF
TGTGCCAGCAGCCTTACAACGGAAGCTTTCTTT
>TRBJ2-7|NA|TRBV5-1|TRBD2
CASSLQAGRDEQYF
TGCGCCAGCAGCTTGCAGGCGGGGAGGGACGAGCAGTACTTC
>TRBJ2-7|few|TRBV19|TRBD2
CASSNLAGSSYEQYF
TGTGCCAGTAGTAATCTAGCGGGAAGCTCCTACGAGCAGTACTTC
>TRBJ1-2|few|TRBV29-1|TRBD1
CSVFSNPFLTGYTYGYTF
TGCAGCGTCTTTTCTAACCCGTTCCTGACAGGGTACACGTATGGCTACACCTTC
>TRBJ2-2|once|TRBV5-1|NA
CASSLRQGNTGELFF
TGCGCCAGCAGCTTGCGGCAGGGAAACACCGGGGAGCTGTTTTTT
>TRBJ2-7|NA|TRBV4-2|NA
CASSQESGEQYF
TGTGCCAGCAGCCAAGAGTCGGGCGAGCAGTACTTC
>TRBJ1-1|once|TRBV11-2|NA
CASSLPWLEAFF
TGTGCCAGCAGCCTCCCGTGGCTTGAAGCTTTCTTT
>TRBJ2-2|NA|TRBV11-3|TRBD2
CASRLARNTGELFF
TGTGCCAGCAGACTAGCGAGAAACACCGGGGAGCTGTTTTTT
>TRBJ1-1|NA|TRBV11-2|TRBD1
CASSSRQGGTEAFF
TGTGCCAGCAGCTCCCGACAGGGAGGCACTGAAGCTTTCTTT
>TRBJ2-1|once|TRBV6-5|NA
CASSYPLGLDNEQFF
TGTGCCAGCAGTTATCCCCTGGGGCTTGACAATGAGCAGTTCTTC
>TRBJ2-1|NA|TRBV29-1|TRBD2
CSVDEGWGTSGRAYNEQFF
TGCAGCGTTGACGAAGGATGGGGGACTAGCGGGAGGGCCTACAATGAGCAGTTCTTC
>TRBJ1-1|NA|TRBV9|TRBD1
CASSVHGTGDTEAFF
TGTGCCAGCAGCGTCCACGGGACAGGGGACACTGAAGCTTTCTTT
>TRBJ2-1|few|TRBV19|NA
CASSHRSMYNEQFF
TGTGCCAGTAGTCACAGGAGTATGTACAATGAGCAGTTCTTC
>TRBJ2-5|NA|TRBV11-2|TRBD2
CASSLGVASGGLQETQYF
TGTGCCAGCAGCTTAGGTGTCGCTAGCGGGGGACTACAAGAGACCCAGTACTTC
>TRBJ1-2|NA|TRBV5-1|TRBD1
CASSLETGGTYGYTF
TGCGCCAGCAGCTTGGAGACAGGGGGGACCTATGGCTACACCTTC
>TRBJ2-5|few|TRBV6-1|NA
CASSEEAGKETQYF
TGTGCCAGCAGTGAAGAGGCAGGGAAGGAGACCCAGTACTTC
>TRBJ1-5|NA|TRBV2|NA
CARGGKSLGEPQHF
TGTGCCAGGGGAGGGAAGTCGTTAGGGGAGCCCCAGCATTTT
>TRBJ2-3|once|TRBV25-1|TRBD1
CASIDRTGSTDTQYF
TGTGCCAGCATTGATCGGACAGGGAGCACAGATACGCAGTATTTT
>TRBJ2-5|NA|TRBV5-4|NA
CATKRGGGRETQYF
TGTGCCACTAAGAGGGGAGGGGGAAGAGAGACCCAGTACTTC
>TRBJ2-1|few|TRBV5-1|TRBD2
CASSLFPGGNEQFF
TGCGCCAGCAGCTTGTTCCCGGGAGGGAATGAGCAGTTCTTC
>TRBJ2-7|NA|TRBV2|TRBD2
CASSDAGATYEQYF
TGTGCCAGCAGTGACGCGGGAGCGACCTACGAGCAGTACTTC
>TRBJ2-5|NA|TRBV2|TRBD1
CASDPRGRSKTQYF
TGTGCCAGCGACCCCAGGGGGCGCTCAAAGACCCAGTACTTC
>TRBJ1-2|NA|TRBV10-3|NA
CAINSYNYGYTF
TGTGCCATCAATAGCTATAACTATGGCTACACCTTC
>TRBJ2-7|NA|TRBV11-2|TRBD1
CASSVNPGQKYEQYF
TGTGCCAGCAGCGTTAATCCGGGACAGAAGTACGAGCAGTACTTC
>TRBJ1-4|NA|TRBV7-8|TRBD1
CASSSYRGANEKLFF
TGTGCCAGCAGCTCCTACAGGGGTGCTAATGAAAAACTGTTTTTT
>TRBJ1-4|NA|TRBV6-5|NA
CASSDQVVGEKLFF
TGTGCCAGCAGTGATCAGGTAGTGGGCGAAAAACTGTTTTTT
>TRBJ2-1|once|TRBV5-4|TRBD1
CASSSGTEAYNEQFF
TGTGCCAGCAGCTCCGGGACAGAGGCCTACAATGAGCAGTTCTTC
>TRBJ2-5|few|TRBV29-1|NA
CSVEQPPPMVYGETQYF
TGCAGCGTTGAACAACCCCCCCCGATGGTGTACGGGGAGACCCAGTACTTC
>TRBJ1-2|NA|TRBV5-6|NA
CASSSTDGGGYTF
TGTGCCAGCAGCTCGACAGATGGGGGCGGCTACACCTTC
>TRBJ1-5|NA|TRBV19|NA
CASSSMGHYSNQPQHF
TGTGCCAGTAGTTCCATGGGACACTATAGCAATCAGCCCCAGCATTTT
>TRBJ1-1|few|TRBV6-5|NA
CASRTATGWVAFF
TGTGCCAGCAGGACCGCCACGGGATGGGTTGCTTTCTTT
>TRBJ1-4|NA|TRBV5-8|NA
CASSRLGLGPNEKLFF
TGTGCCAGCAGCCGACTCGGGTTGGGGCCTAATGAAAAACTGTTTTTT
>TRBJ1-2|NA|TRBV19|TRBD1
CASTTSWIQGDGYTF
TGTGCCAGTACCACGTCCTGGATCCAGGGGGATGGCTACACCTTC
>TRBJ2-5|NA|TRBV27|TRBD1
CASSPYGTGEETQYF
TGTGCCAGCAGTCCGTACGGGACAGGGGAGGAGACCCAGTACTTC
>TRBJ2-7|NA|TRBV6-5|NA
CASRPWTAYEQYF
TGTGCCAGCAGACCGTGGACAGCGTACGAGCAGTACTTC
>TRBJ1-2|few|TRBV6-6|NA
CASSYGVGRGTYGYTF
TGTGCCAGCAGTTACGGGGTGGGCAGGGGAACCTATGGCTACACCTTC